The entry below describes one TCR beta chain. The CDR3 sequence is 14 residues long. Germline CDR1 reads LGHNA; CDR2 reads YSLEER. Deletions cut 0 bases from V and 1 base from J, with 6 bases between. This entry comes from a study of neoadjuvant anti-PD-1 for oral cavity cancer. Across the whole study: Patients without progression got a fourth dose around day 43.

The patients had HPV-negative, locally advanced oral cavity squamous cell carcinoma. This table comes from immunoSEQ multiplex PCR, and its TCRdb copy is limited to in-frame clones, with some not included. The sample lists approximately 6,900 clones, around 75% seen once, with 3% to 3.5% in the top ten. The J gene is TRBJ1-1, the V gene TRBV4-3; D not resolved. The sample in question was PBMCs, obtained before nivolumab (anti-PD-1) treatment. The clonotype was recovered from a person aged 40 to 85 with oral cavity squamous cell carcinoma. CDR3 residues: CASSQDRGNTEAFF. CDR3 DNA sequence: TGCGCCAGCAGCCAAGATAGAGGGAACACTGAAGCTTTCTTT.